This T cell receptor (beta chain) originates from a study of T-cell reconstitution after alpha-beta-depleted transplantation in children (dated by TCRdb to 2015 to 2016). Regarding the research as a whole: T-cell immune reconstitution after TCRalphabeta/CD19-depleted allogeneic hematopoietic cell transplantation in children was quantitatively tracked in the study by means of TCR repertoire profiling.

Points on this clonotype: The antigen it binds to is not known. Base-call qualities are not available, and no considerably larger clone is one nucleotide away.

Measured from the cysteine to the phenylalanine, the CDR3 is 17 residues long. The only DNA kept is the CDR3, 51 bases in frame from the first base. The germline V gene sets CDR1 to SGHAT and CDR2 to FQNNGV. The V end loses 5 bases and the J end loses 3 bases, and a stretch of 21 bases separates them. Library generation was performed with PCR. For sequencing, an Illumina HiSeq 2500 was employed. Molecular barcoding was employed in the preparation of TCR libraries, with unique molecular identifiers being used to normalize TCRbeta repertoire quantification. In-frame beta chains were kept once TCRdb had trimmed the public reads at Q25 with fastp and called clones with MiXCR. Each entry merges the rows of one CDR3 protein and shows their most common DNA and genes. This sample is represented by almost 500,000 distinct CDR3 sequences; roughly an eighth of them were singletons. The top ten hold roughly 5.4% of the sample.

In this chain, TRBV11-2 is recombined with TRBJ2-3; a confident D gene designation cannot be given. The sequencing used PBMCs from the stem cell graft donor, collected from the stem cell graft. The origin of this receptor is a human donor who donated a stem cell graft to a child with combined immunodeficiency. The CDR3 reads as follows: CASSIGPSQVRTDTQYF. The DNA is as follows: TGTGCCAGCAGCATAGGCCCCTCTCAGGTCCGGACAGATACGCAGTATTTT.